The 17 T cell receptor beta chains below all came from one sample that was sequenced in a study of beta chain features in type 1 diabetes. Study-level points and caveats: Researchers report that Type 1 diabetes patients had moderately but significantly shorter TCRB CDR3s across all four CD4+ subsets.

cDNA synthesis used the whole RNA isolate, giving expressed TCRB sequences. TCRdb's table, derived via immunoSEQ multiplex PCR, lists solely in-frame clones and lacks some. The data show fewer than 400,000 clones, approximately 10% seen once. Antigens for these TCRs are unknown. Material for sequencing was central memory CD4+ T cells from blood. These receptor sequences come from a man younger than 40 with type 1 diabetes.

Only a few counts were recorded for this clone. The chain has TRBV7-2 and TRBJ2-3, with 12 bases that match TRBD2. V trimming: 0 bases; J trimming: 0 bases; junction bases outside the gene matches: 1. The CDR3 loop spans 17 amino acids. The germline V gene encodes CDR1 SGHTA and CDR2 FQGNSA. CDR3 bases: TGTGCCAGCAGCTTAGCGCTAGCGGGGGGGAGCACAGATACGCAGTATTTT. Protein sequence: CASSLALAGGSTDTQYF.

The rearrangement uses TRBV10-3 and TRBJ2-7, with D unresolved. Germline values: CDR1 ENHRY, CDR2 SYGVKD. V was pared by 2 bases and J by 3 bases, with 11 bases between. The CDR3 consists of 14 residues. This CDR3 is CAISEARQNYEQYF. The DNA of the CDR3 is TGTGCCATCAGTGAGGCACGGCAGAACTACGAGCAGTACTTC.

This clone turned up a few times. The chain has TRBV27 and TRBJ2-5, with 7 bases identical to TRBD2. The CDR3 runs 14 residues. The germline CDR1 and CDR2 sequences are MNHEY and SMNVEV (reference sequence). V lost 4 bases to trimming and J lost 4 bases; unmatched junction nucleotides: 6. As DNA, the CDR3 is TGTGCCAGCAGTTCGACTAGCATGCCAGAGACCCAGTACTTC. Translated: CASSSTSMPETQYF.

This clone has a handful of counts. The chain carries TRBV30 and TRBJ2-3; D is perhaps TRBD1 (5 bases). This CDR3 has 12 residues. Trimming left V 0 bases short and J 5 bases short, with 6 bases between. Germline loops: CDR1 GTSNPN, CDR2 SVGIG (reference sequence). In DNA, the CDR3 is TGTGCCTGGAGTGTACAGGAAGATACGCAGTATTTT. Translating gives CAWSVQEDTQYF.

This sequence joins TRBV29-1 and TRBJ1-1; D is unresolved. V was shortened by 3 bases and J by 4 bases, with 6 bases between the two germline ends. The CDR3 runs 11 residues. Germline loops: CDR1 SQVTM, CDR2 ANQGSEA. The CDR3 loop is CSVDTRTEAFF. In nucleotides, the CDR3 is TGCAGCGTTGATACTCGCACTGAAGCTTTCTTT.

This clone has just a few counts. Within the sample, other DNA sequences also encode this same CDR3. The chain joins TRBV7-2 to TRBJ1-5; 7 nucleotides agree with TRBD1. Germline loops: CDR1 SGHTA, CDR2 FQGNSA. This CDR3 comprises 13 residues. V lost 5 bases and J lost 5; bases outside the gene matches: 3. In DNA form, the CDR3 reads TGTGCCAGCAGCCCCGACAGGGATCAGCCCCAGCATTTT. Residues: CASSPDRDQPQHF. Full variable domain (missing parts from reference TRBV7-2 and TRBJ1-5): GAGVSQSPSNKVTEKGKDVELRCDPISGHTALYWYRQSLGQGLEFLIYFQGNSAPDKSGLPSDRFSAERTGGSVSTLTIQRTQQEDSAVYLCASSPDRDQPQHFGDGTRLSIL.

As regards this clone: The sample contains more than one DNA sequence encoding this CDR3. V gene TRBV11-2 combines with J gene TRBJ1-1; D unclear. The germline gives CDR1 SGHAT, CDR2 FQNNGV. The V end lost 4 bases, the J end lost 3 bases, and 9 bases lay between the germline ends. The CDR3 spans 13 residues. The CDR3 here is CASSSQRDTEAFF. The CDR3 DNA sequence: TGTGCCAGCAGCTCTCAAAGGGACACTGAAGCTTTCTTT.

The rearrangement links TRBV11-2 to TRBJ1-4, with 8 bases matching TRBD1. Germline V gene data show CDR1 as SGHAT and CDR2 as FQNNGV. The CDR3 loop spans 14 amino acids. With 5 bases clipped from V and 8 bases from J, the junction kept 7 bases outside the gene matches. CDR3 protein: CASSPSGGGEKLFF. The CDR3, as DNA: TGTGCCAGCAGCCCTTCAGGGGGCGGGGAAAAACTGTTTTTT.

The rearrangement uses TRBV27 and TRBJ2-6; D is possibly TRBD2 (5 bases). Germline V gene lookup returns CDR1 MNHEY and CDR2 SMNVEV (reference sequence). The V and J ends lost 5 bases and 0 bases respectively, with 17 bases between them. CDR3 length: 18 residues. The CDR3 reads CASSEGRNSFSGANVLTF. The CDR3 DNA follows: TGTGCCAGCAGTGAGGGTCGGAATTCTTTCTCTGGGGCCAACGTCCTGACTTTC.

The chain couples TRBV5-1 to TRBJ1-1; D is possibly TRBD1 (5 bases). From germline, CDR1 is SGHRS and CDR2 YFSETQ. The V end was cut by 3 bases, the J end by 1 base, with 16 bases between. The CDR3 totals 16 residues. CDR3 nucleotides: TGCGCCAGCAGCTCGATGCCCGGGGCGAGGAACACTGAAGCTTTCTTT. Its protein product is CASSSMPGARNTEAFF.

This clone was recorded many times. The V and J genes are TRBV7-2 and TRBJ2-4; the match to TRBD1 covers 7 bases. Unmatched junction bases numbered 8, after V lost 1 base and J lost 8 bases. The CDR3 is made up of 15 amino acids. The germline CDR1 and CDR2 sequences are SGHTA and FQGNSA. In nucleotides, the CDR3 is TGTGCCAGCAGCTTAGTCGGCCAGGGGGAGCACATTCAGTACTTC. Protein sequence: CASSLVGQGEHIQYF.

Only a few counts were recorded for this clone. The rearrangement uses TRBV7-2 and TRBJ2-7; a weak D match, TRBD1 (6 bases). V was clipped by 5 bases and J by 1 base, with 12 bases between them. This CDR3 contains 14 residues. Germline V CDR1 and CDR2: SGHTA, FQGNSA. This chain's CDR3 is CASSRQEESYEQYF. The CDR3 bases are TGTGCCAGCAGCCGACAGGAGGAATCCTACGAGCAGTACTTC.

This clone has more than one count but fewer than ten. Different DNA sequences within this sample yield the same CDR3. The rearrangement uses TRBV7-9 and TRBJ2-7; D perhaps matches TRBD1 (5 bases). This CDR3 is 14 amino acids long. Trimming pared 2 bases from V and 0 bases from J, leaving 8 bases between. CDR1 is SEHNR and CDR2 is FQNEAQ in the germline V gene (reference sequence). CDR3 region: CASSLLDSSYEQYF. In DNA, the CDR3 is TGTGCCAGCAGCTTACTCGACAGCTCCTACGAGCAGTACTTC.

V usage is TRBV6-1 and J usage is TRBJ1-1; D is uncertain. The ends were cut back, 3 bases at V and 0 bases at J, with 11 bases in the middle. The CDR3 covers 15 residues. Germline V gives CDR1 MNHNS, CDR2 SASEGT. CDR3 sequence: CASSDFTDMNTEAFF. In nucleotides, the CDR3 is TGTGCCAGCAGTGACTTCACGGATATGAACACTGAAGCTTTCTTT.

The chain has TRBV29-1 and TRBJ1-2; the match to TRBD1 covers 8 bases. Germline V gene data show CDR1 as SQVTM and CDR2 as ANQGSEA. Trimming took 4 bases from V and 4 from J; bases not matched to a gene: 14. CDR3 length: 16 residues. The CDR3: CSVVLQGAREGYGYTF. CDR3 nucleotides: TGCAGCGTTGTTTTGCAGGGGGCGCGGGAGGGCTATGGCTACACCTTC.

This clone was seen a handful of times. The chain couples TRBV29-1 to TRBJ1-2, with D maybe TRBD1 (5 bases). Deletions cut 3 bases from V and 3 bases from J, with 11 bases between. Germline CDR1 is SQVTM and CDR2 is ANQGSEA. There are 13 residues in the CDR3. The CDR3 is CSVEAGSDYGYTF. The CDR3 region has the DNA TGCAGCGTTGAGGCAGGGTCGGACTATGGCTACACCTTC.

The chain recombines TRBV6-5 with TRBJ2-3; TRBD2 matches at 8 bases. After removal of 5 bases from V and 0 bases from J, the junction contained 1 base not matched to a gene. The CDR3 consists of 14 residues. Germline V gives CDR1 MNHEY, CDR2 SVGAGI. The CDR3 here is CASSERGSTDTQYF. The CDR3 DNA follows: TGTGCCAGCAGTGAGCGGGGGAGCACAGATACGCAGTATTTT.